The source of this TCR beta chain is a study of blood T cell repertoires in COVID-19. As for the study in general: The United States, Italy and Spain supplied acute and convalescent COVID-19 samples.

Germline CDR1 reads ENHRY; CDR2 reads SYGVKD. V trimming: 7 bases; J trimming: 6 bases; junction bases outside the gene matches: 4. The CDR3 is 13 amino acids. In the original analysis: The authors estimated nucleated cell counts from reference gene primer amplification. The data were produced by immunoSEQ multiplex PCR, yet TCRdb's version contains in-frame clones alone and is incomplete. That table supplies the V and J calls and clone size; D and trimming were determined from the DNA. The data contain about 400,000 clones, 85% to 90% of them seen just once; the ten biggest clones take up 1.7%. Donors were grouped by their self-reported clinical history.

The sequenced sample consisted of PBMCs or T cells enriched from blood (not recorded which). J is TRBJ2-1 and V is TRBV10-3, with 9 bases fitting TRBD2. The sequence was obtained from a woman under 40 who had recovered from COVID-19. CDR3 DNA sequence: TGTGCCATCACCCCGACTAGCGGCAATGAGCAGTTCTTC. This translates into CAITPTSGNEQFF.